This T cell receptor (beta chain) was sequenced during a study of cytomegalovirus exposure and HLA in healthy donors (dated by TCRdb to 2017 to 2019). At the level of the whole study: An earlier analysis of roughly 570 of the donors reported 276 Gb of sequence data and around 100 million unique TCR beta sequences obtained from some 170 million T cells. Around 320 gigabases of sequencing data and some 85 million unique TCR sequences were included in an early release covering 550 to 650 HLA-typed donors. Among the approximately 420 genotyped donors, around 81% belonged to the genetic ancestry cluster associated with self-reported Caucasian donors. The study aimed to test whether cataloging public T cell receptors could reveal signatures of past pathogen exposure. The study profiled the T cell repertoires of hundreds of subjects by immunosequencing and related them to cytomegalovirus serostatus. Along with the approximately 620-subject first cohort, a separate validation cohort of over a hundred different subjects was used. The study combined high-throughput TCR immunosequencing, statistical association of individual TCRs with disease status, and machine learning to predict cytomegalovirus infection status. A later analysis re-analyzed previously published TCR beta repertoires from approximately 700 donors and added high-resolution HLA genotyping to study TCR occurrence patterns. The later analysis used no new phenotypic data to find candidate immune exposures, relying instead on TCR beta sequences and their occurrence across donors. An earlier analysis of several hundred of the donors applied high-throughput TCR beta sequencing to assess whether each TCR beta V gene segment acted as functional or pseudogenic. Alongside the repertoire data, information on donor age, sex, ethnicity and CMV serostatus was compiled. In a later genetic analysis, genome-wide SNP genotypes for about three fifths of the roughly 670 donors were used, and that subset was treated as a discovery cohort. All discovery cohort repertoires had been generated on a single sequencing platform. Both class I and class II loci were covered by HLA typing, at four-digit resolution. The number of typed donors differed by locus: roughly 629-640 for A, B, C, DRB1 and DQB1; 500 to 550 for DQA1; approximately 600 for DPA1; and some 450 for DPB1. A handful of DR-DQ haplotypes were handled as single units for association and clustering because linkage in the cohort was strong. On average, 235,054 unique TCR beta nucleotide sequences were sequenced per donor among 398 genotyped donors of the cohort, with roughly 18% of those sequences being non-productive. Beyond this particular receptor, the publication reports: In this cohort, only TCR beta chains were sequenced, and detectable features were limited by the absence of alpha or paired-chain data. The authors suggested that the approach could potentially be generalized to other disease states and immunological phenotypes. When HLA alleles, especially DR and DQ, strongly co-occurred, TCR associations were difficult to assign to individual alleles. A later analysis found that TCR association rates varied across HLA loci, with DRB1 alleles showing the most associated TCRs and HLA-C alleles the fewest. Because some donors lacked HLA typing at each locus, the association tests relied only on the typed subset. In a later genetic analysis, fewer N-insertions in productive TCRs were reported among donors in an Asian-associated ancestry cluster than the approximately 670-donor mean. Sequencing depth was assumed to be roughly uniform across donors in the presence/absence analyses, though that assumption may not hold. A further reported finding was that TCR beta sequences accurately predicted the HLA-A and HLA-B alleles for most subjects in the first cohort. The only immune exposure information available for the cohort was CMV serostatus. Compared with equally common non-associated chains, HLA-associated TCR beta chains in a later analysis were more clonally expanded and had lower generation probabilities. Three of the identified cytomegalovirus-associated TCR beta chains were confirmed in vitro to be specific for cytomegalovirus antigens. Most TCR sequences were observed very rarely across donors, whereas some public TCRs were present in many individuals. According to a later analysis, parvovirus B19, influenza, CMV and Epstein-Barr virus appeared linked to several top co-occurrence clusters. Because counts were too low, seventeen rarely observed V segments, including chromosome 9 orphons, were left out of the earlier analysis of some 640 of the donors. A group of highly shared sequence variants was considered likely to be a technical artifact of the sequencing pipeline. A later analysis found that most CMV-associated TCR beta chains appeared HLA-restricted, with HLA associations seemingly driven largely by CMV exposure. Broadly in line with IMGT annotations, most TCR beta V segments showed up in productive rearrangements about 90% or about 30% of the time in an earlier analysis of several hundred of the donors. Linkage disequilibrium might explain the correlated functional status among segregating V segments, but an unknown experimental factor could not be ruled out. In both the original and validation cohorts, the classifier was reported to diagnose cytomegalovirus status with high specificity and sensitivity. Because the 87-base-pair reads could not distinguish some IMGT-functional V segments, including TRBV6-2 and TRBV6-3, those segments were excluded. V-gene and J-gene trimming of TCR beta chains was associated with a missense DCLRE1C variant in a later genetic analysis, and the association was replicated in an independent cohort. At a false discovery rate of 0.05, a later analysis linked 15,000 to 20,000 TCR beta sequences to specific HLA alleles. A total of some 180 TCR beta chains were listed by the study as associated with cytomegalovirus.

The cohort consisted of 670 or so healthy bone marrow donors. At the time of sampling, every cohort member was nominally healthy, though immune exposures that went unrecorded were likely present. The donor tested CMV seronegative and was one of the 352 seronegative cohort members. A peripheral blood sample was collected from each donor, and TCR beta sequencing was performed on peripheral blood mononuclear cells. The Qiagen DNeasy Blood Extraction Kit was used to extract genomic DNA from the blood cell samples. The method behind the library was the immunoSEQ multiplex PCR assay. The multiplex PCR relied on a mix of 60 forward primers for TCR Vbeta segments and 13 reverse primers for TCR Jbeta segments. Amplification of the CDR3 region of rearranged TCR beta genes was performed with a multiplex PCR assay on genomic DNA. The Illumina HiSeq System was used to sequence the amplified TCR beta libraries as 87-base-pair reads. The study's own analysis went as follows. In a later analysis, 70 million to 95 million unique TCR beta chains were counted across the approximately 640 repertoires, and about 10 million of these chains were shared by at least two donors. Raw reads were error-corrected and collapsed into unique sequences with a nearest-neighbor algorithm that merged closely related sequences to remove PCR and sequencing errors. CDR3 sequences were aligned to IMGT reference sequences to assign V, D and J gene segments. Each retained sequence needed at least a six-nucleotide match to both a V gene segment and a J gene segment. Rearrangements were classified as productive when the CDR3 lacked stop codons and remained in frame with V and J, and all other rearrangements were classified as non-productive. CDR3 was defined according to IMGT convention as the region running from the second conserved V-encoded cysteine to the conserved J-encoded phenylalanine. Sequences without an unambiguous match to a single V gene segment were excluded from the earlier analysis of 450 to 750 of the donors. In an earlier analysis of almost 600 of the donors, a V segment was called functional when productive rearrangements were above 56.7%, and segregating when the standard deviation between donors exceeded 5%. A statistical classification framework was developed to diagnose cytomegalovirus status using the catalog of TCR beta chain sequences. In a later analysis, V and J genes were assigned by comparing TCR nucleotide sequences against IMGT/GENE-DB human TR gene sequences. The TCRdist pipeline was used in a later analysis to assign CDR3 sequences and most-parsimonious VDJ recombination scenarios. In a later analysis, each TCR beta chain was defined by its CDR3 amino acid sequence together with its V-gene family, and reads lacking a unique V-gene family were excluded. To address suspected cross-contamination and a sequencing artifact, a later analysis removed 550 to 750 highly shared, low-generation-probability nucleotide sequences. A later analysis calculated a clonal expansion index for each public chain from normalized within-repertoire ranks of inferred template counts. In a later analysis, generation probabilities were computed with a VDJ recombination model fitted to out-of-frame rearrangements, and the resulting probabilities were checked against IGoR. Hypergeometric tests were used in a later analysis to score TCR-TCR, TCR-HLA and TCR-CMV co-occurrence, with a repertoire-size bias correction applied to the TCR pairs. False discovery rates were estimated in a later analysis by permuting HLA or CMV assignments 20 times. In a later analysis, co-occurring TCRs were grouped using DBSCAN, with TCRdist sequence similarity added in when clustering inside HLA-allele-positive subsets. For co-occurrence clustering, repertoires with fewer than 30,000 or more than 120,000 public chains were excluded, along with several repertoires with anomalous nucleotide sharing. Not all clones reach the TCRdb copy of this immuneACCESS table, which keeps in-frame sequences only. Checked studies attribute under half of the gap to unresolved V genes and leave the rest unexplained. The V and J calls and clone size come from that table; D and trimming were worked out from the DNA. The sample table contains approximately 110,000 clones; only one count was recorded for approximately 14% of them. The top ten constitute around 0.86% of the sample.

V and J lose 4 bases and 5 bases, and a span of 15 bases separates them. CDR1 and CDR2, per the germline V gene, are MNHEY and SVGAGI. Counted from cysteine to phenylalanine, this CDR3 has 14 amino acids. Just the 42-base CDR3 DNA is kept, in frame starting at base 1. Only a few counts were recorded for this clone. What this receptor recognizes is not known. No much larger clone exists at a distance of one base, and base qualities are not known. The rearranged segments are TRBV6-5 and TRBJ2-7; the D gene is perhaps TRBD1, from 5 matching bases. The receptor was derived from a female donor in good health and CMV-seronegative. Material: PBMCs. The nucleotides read TGTGCCAGCAGTTTCCAGGGCTTAAGGGACGAGCAGTACTTC. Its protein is CASSFQGLRDEQYF.